This T cell receptor (beta chain) was found in a study of blood T cell repertoires in COVID-19. This clone was seen only once. This CDR3 region has 14 residues. From germline, CDR1 is SGHTA and CDR2 FQGNSA. V was clipped by 2 bases and J by 5 bases; unmatched bases: 3. Sequenced by immunoSEQ multiplex PCR; TCRdb stores in-frame clones only, minus some. Among roughly 150,000 clones, 70% to 90% were seen once, and the ten largest hold around 3%. Sequencing was performed on peripheral blood. The chain couples TRBV7-2 to TRBJ2-3; 8 bases map to TRBD2. This receptor was identified in a man in his 60s with acute or convalescent COVID-19. The CDR3 region has the DNA TGTGCCAGCAGCTTAATTCGGGGGGGAGATACGCAGTATTTT. Translation: CASSLIRGGDTQYF.